This TCR beta chain is from a study of OX40 agonist ivuxolimab in advanced cancers. Turning to the study itself: Three dose-escalation patients had partial responses: one with hepatocellular carcinoma and two with cutaneous melanoma.

Autoimmune disease history or systemic immunosuppression meant exclusion. Samples of blood were obtained at baseline, on cycle 4 day 1, and on cycle 7 day 1. Some clones are missing from TCRdb's copy, which holds only in-frame ones; the method was immunoSEQ multiplex PCR. The data show approximately 74,000 clones, around 91% seen once. Study-level points and caveats: By week 6 at 0.1 to 3.0 mg/kg, blood CD4+ and CD8+ T cells had expanded clonally.

Worth noting for this clone: The antigen is undetermined.

Germline V gene sequence: CDR1 ENHRY, CDR2 SYGVKD. V was clipped by 5 bases and J by 0 bases, with 8 bases between them. The CDR3 loop spans 14 amino acids. The chain couples TRBV10-3 to TRBJ1-3; a possible D gene is TRBD1 (6 bases). The receptor comes from an adult with an advanced solid tumor such as melanoma, head and neck, liver or kidney cancer. Source: CD4+ or CD8+ T cells sorted from blood, taken in a trial of the OX40 agonist ivuxolimab. In DNA, the CDR3 is TGTGCCATCAGTAGGGGGACCTCTGGAAACACCATATATTTT. This gives the protein CAISRGTSGNTIYF.